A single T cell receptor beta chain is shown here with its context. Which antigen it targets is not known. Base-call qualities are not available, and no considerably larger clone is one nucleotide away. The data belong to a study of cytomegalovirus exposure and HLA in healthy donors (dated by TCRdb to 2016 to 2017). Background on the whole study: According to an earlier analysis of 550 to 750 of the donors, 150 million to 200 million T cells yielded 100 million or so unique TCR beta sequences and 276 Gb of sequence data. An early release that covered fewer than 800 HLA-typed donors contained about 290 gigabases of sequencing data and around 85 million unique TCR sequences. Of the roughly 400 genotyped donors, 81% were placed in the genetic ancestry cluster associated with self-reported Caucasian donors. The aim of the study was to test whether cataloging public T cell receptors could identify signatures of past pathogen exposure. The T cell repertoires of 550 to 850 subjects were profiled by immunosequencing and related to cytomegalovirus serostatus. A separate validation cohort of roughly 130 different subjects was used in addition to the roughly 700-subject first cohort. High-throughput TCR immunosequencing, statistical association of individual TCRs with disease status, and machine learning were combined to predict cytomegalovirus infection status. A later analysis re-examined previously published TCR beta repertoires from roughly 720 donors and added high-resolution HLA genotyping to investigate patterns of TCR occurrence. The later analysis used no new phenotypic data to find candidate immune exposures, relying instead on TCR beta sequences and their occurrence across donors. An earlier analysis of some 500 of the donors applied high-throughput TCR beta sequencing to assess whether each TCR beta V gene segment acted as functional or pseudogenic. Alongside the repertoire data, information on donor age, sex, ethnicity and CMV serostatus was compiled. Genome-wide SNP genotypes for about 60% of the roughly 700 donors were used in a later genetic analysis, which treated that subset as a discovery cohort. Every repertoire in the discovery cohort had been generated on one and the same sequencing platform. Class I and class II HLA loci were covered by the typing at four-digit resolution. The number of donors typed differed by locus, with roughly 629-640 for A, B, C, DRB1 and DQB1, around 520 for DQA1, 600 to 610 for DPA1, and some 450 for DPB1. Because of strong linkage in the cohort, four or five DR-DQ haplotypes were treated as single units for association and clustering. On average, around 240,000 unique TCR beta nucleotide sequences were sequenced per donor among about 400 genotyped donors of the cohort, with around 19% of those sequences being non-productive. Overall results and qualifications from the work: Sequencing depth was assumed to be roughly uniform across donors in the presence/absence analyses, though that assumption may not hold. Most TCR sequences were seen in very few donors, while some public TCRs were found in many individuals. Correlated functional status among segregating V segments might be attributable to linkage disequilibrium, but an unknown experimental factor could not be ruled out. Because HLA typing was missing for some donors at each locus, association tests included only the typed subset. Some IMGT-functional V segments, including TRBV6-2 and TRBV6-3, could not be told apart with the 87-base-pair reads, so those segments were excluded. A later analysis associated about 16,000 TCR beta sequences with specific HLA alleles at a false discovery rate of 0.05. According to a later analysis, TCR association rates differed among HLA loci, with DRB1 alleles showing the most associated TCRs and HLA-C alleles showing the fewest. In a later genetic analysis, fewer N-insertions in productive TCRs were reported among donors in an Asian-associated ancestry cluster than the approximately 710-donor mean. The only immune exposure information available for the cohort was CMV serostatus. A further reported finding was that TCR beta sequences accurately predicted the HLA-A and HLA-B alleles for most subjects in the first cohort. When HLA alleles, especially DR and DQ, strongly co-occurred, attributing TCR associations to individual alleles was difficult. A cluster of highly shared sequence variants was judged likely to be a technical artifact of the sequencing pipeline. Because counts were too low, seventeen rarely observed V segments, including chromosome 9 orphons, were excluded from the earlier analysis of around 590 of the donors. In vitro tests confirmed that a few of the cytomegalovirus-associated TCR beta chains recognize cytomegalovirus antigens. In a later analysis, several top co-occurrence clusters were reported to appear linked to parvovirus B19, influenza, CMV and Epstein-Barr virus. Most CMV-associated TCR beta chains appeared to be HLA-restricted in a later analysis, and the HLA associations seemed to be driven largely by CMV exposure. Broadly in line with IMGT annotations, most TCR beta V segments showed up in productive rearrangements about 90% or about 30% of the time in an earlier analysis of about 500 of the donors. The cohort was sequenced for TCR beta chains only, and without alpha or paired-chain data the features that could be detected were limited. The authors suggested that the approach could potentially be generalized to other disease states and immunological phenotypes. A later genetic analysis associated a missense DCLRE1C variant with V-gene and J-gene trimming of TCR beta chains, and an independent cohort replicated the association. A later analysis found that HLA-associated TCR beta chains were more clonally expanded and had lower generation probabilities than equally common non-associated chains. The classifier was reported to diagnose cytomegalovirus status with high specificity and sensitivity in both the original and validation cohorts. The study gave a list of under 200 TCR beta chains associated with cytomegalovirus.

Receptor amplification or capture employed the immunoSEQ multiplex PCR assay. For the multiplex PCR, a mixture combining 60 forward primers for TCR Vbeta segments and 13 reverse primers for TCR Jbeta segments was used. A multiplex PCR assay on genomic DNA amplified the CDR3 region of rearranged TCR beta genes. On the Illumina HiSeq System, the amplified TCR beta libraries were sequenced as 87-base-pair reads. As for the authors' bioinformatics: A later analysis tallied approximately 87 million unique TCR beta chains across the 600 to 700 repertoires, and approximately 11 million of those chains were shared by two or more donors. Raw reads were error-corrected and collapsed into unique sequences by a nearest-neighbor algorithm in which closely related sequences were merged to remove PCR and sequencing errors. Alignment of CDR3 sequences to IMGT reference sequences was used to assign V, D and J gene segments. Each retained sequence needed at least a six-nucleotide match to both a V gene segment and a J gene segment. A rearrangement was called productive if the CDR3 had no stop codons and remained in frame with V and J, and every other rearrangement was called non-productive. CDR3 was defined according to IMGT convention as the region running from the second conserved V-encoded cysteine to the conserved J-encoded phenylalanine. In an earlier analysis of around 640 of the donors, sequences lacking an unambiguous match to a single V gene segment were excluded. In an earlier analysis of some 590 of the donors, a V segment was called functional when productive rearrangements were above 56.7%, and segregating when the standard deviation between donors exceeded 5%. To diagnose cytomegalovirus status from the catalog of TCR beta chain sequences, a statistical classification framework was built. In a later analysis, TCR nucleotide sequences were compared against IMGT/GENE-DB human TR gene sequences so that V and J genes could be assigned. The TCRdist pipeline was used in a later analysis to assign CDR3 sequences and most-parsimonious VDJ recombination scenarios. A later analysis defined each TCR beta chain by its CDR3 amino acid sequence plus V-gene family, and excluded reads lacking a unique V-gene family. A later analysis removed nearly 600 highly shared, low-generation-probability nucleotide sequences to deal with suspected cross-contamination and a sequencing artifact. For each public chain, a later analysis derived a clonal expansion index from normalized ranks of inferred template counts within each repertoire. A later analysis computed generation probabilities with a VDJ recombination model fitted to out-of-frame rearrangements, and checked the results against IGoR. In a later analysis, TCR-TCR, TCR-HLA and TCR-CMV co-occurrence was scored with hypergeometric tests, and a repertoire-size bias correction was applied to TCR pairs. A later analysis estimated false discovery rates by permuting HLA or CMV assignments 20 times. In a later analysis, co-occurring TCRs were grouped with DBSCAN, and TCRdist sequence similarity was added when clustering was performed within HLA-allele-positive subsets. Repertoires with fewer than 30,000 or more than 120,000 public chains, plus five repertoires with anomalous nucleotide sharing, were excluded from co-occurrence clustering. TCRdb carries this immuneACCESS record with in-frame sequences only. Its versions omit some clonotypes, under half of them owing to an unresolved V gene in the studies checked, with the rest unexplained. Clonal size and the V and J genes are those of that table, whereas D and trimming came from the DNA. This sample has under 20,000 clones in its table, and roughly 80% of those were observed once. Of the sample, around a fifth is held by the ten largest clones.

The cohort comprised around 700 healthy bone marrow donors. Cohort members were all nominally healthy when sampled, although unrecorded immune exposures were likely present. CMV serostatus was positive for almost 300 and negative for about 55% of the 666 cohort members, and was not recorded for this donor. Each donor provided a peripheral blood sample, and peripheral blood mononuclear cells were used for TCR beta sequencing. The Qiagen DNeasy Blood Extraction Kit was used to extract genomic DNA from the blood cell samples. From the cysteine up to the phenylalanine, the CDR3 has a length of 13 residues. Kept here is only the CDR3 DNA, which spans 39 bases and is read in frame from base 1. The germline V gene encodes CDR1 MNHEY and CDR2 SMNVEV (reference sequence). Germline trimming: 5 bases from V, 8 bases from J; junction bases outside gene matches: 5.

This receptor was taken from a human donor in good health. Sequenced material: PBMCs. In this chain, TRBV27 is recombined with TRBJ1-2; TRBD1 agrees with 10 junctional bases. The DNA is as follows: TGTGCCAGCAGTCCAGGACAGGGGGTAGGCTACACCTTC. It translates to CASSPGQGVGYTF.